Below, one TCR beta chain is given with its context. Its specificity is unknown. Generated by immunoSEQ multiplex PCR, the TCRdb table keeps only in-frame clones and is missing some. The table includes tens of thousands of clones, roughly 87% detected once. This entry is derived from a study of PD-1 blockade in classical Hodgkin lymphoma. At the level of the study: Patients were administered nivolumab (3 mg/kg intravenously) every 2 weeks.

The time point denotes: cycle 4 day 1 (C4D1), after more than 5 weeks of nivolumab. The patients all showed relapse after autologous stem cell transplantation, while their brentuximab vedotin exposure varied. Overall study findings and caveats: Those patients who began receiving nivolumab less than 1 year after ASCT had lower diversity, and they were excluded.

The CDR3 loop spans 16 amino acids. Per the germline V gene, CDR1 is SEHNR and CDR2 is FQNEAQ (reference sequence). Trimming stripped 2 bases from V and 5 bases from J, with 18 bases between. This rearrangement joins TRBV7-9 to TRBJ1-1; D is perhaps TRBD1 (6 bases). Specimen: peripheral blood mononuclear cells (PBMCs), collected before the fourth cycle of nivolumab. The sequence came from a human donor with classical Hodgkin lymphoma. Written as DNA, the CDR3 is TGTGCCAGCAGCTTATCGTCCTCGGGGGCAAGTACTGAAGCTTTCTTT. Amino acid sequence: CASSLSSSGASTEAFF.